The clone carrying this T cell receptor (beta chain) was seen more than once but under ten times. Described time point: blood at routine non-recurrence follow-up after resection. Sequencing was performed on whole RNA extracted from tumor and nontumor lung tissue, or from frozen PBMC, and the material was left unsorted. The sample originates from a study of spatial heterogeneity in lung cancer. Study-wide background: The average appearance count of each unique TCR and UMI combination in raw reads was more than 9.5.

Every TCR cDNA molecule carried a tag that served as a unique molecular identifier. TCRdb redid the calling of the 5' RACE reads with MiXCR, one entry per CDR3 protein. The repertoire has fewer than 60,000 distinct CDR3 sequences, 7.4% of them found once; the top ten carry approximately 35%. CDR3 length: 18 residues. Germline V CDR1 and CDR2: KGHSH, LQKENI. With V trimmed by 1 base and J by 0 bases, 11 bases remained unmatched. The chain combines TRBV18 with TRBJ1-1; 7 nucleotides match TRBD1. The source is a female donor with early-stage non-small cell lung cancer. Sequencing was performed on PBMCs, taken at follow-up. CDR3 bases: TGTGCCAGCTCACCACGATCACAGGGGCGTCCGATGAACACTGAAGCTTTCTTT. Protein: CASSPRSQGRPMNTEAFF.